These T cell receptor beta chains were read from a single sample in a study of blood T cell repertoires in COVID-19. Sequenced by immunoSEQ multiplex PCR; TCRdb stores in-frame clones only, minus some. The sample includes tens of thousands of clones, 87% of them seen just once. Material: peripheral blood. The receptor set was obtained from a man aged 35 to 55 with COVID-19, enrolled during active disease. Each CDR3 is given with its conserved first and last residue. The D gene is left open where the match is weak. Size is omitted from some rows. Given values are once, few, many or a class for expanded clones.

CDR3 length | J gene | V gene | D gene | clone size | CDR3 protein | CDR3 DNA
14 | TRBJ2-7 | TRBV5-1 | TRBD1 | once | CASSPTGGTYEQYF | TGCGCCAGCAGTCCGACAGGGGGCACCTACGAGCAGTACTTC
14 | TRBJ1-6 | TRBV30 | - | - | CAWSSGLDNSPLHF | TGTGCCTGGAGTTCAGGGCTCGATAATTCACCCCTCCACTTT
14 | TRBJ1-3 | TRBV28 | - | - | CASSLTGAGNTIYF | TGTGCCAGCAGTTTAACAGGAGCTGGAAACACCATATATTTT
17 | TRBJ2-7 | TRBV28 | - | - | CASSLTVSGNSSYEQYF | TGTGCCAGCAGTTTGACGGTGTCAGGGAATAGCTCCTACGAGCAGTACTTC
14 | TRBJ1-2 | TRBV5-5 | TRBD1 | - | CASSLDRGAYGYTF | TGTGCCAGCAGCTTGGACAGGGGAGCCTATGGCTACACCTTC
15 | TRBJ2-1 | TRBV7-3 | TRBD1 | - | CASSLGTGGLDEQFF | TGTGCCAGCAGCTTAGGGACAGGGGGGTTGGATGAGCAGTTCTTC
19 | TRBJ2-1 | TRBV4-2 | TRBD2 | - | CASSQEASGGAEGHNEQFF | TGTGCCAGCAGCCAAGAAGCTAGCGGGGGGGCCGAGGGACACAATGAGCAGTTCTTC
18 | TRBJ2-2 | TRBV7-3 | TRBD2 | - | CASSPPKPGTSGVGELFF | TGTGCCAGCAGCCCCCCCAAGCCCGGGACTAGCGGGGTCGGGGAGCTGTTTTTT
14 | TRBJ2-7 | TRBV4-1 | - | once | CASSPDPRVNEQYF | TGCGCCAGCAGCCCCGACCCCAGGGTGAACGAGCAGTACTTC
15 | TRBJ2-4 | TRBV27 | - | - | CASSSPRGDKNIQYF | TGTGCCAGCAGTTCACCCAGGGGAGACAAAAACATTCAGTACTTC
18 | TRBJ1-4 | TRBV5-1 | TRBD1 | - | CASSLGAVLGTEEEKLFF | TGCGCCAGCAGCTTGGGGGCTGTATTGGGGACAGAGGAAGAAAAACTGTTTTTT
14 | TRBJ1-2 | TRBV6-1 | - | - | CASSEAQRGGGYTF | TGTGCCAGCAGTGAAGCTCAAAGGGGTGGGGGCTACACCTTC
15 | TRBJ2-7 | TRBV7-2 | TRBD1 | - | CASSPRPGQTYEQYF | TGTGCCAGCAGCCCCCGGCCGGGACAGACCTACGAGCAGTACTTC